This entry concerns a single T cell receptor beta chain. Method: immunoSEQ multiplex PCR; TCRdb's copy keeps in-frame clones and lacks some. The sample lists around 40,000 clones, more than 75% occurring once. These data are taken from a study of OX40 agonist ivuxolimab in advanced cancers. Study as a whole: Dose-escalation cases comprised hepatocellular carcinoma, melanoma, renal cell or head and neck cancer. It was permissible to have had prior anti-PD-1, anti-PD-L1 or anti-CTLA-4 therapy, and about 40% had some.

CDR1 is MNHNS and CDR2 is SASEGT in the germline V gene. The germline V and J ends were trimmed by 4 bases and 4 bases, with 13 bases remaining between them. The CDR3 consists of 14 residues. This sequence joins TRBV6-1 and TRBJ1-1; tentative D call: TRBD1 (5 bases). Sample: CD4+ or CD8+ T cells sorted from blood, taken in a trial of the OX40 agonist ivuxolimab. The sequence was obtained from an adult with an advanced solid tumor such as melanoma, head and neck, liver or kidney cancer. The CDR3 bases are TGTGCCAGCAGTGTGTGGGGGTCAGGCACTGAAGCTTTCTTT. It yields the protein CASSVWGSGTEAFF.